Below, one T cell receptor beta chain is given with its context. The sample comes from a study of T cell changes during pregnancy in multiple sclerosis. The repertoire was sequenced with immunoSEQ multiplex PCR; TCRdb's copy has only in-frame clones and lacks some. The data contain tens of thousands of clones, approximately 90% of them singletons. The origin of this receptor is a female donor in good health, enrolled as a control in a pregnancy study. The sample consisted of peripheral blood, taken in the second trimester of pregnancy.

DNA for the CDR3: TGTGCCAGCAGCTTAAGGGCTAGCGGCAACAATGAGCAGTTCTTC. Residues: CASSLRASGNNEQFF. V usage is TRBV7-3 and J usage is TRBJ2-1; 7 nucleotides align to TRBD2. Germline V gene sequence: CDR1 SGHTA, CDR2 FQGTGA. The CDR3 is 15 residues long. V dropped 1 base and J dropped 5; count of bases not matched to a gene: 5.